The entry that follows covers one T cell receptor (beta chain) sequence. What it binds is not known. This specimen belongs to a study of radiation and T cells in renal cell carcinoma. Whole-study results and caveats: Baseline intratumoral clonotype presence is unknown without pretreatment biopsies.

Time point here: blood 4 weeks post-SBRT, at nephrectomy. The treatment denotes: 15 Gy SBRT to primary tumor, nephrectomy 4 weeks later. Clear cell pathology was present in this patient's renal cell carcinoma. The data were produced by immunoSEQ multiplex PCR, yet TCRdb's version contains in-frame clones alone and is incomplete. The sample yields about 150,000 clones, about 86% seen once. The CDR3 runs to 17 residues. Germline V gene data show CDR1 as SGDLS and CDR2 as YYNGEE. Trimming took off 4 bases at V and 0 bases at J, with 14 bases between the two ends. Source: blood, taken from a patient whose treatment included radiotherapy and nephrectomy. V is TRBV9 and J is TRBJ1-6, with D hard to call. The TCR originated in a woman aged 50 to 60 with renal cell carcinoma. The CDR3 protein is CASSPIPLSSYNSPLHF. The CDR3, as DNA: TGTGCCAGCAGCCCCATCCCCCTGAGCTCCTATAATTCACCCCTCCACTTT.